The next 17 T cell receptor beta chains were all read from a single sample in a study of PD-L1 blockade in urothelial cancer. Generated by immunoSEQ multiplex PCR, the TCRdb table keeps only in-frame clones and is missing some. Here the sample spans about 120,000 clones, approximately 90% being singletons. Documented time point: peripheral blood 6 weeks after treatment start. Material: PBMCs, obtained around atezolizumab (anti-PD-L1) treatment. The origin of the receptors is a man aged 55 to 70 with urothelial cancer.

This chain links TRBV5-5 with TRBJ1-5; D gene ambiguous. Trimming pared 4 bases from V and 9 bases from J, leaving 11 bases between. CDR1 is SGHKS, CDR2 YYEKEE, per germline (reference sequence). The CDR3 contains 12 residues. In nucleotides, the CDR3 is TGTGCCAGCAGCCCGGGTCTAGGGCCCCAGCATTTT. It yields the protein CASSPGLGPQHF.

The chain is built from TRBV6-1 and TRBJ2-3; a possible D gene is TRBD1 (5 bases). Germline V CDR1 and CDR2: MNHNS, SASEGT. This CDR3 contains 15 residues. Trimming removed 6 bases at V and 3 bases at J, with 16 bases between. CDR3 nucleotide sequence: TGTGCCAGCAGACCCAGGGTATTAAGGACAGATACGCAGTATTTT. Amino acid sequence: CASRPRVLRTDTQYF.

This clone was seen a few times. The chain couples TRBV5-1 to TRBJ2-5, with D perhaps matching TRBD2 (5 bases). Looked up from germline, CDR1 is SGHRS and CDR2 is YFSETQ. CDR3 length equals 15 residues. V lost 4 bases and J 0 bases, leaving 13 bases between the germline ends. CDR3 region: CASSPGSGNQETQYF. The DNA of the CDR3 is TGCGCCAGCAGCCCTGGCTCGGGGAACCAAGAGACCCAGTACTTC.

The CDR3 loop reads CATRPGTSGRSDTQYF. For the CDR3, the DNA is TGTGCCACCAGGCCCGGGACTAGCGGGCGCTCCGATACGCAGTATTTT. The J gene is TRBJ2-3, the V gene TRBV15; TRBD2 matches 12 bases. The junction had 10 bases not matched to a gene; V was cut back by 6 bases and J by 6 bases. This CDR3 region has 16 residues. Germline values: CDR1 LNHNV, CDR2 YYDKDF (reference sequence).

The J gene is TRBJ2-3, the V gene TRBV4-2; D is unclear. V lost 0 bases and J 4 bases, leaving 8 bases between the germline ends. Germline assignment: CDR1 LGHNA and CDR2 YNFKEQ. The CDR3 is 14 amino acids. The CDR3 spells CASSQDLSADTQYF. The CDR3 nucleotides read TGTGCCAGCAGCCAAGATCTCAGCGCAGATACGCAGTATTTT.

The V gene is TRBV6-5, the J gene TRBJ2-5; D is perhaps TRBD2 (5 bases). Per the germline V gene, CDR1 is MNHEY and CDR2 is SVGAGI. V lost 9 bases, J lost 2 bases, and 19 bases lay in between. The CDR3 is 15 residues long. CDR3 in amino acids: CASRKGAIEQETQYF. The CDR3 DNA reads TGTGCCAGTAGAAAGGGAGCCATAGAACAAGAGACCCAGTACTTC.

The CDR3 region is CASSLVSGRYEQYF. The DNA of the CDR3 is TGCGCCAGCAGCTTGGTTAGCGGGCGGTACGAGCAGTACTTC. The rearrangement links TRBV5-1 to TRBJ2-7, with 7 bases that match TRBD2. The germline V gene encodes CDR1 SGHRS and CDR2 YFSETQ. The CDR3 spans 14 residues. Trimming cost V 0 bases and J 4 bases; bases outside gene matches: 4.

The CDR3 here is CATSRDRITQDEQYF. The CDR3 bases are TGTGCCACCAGCAGAGACAGGATCACTCAGGACGAGCAGTACTTC. The chain couples TRBV15 to TRBJ2-7; D remains ambiguous. The CDR3 covers 15 residues. Trimming took 0 bases from V and 5 from J, leaving 14 bases between them. In germline, CDR1 is LNHNV, CDR2 YYDKDF (reference sequence).

V and J are TRBV6-5 and TRBJ2-3; TRBD1 matches at 8 bases. V lost 5 bases, J lost 13 bases, and 8 bases stayed unmatched. The germline V gene encodes CDR1 MNHEY and CDR2 SVGAGI. The CDR3 spans 12 residues. CDR3 amino acids: CASSAQGVRKYF. The CDR3 bases are TGTGCCAGCAGTGCACAGGGGGTCAGAAAGTATTTT.

The chain employs TRBV19 and TRBJ1-6; D not certain. V was trimmed by 5 bases and J by 7 bases, leaving 12 bases between them. The CDR3 consists of 14 residues. Per germline, CDR1 LNHDA and CDR2 SQIVND (reference sequence). In DNA, the CDR3 is TGTGCCAGTAGTCAACGGGAGGGCAATTCACCCCTCCACTTT. Protein product: CASSQREGNSPLHF.

The genes are TRBV10-3 and TRBJ1-5, with D possibly matching TRBD1 (5 bases). Germline CDR1 ENHRY, CDR2 SYGVKD. V dropped 6 bases and J dropped 2 bases, with 14 bases sitting between them. CDR3 length: 15 residues. DNA of the CDR3: TGTGCCATCAGCGGTGCCGGGGGGGGCAATCAGCCCCAGCATTTT. Its protein product is CAISGAGGGNQPQHF.

The chain uses TRBV5-1 and TRBJ2-7; TRBD1 agrees at 8 bases. V was pared by 2 bases and J by 4 bases, with 2 bases of the junction left unmatched. The CDR3 runs to 13 residues. CDR1 is SGHRS, CDR2 YFSETQ, per germline. The CDR3: CASSFQGAYEQYF. DNA for the CDR3: TGCGCCAGCAGCTTCCAGGGGGCATACGAGCAGTACTTC. The full variable domain, with the rest looked up from reference TRBV5-1 and TRBJ2-7, is KAGVTQTPRYLIKTRGQQVTLSCSPISGHRSVSWYQQTPGQGLQFLFEYFSETQRNKGNFPGRFSGRQFSNSRSEMNVSTLELGDSALYLCASSFQGAYEQYFGPGTRLTVT.

V and J are TRBV7-2 and TRBJ2-3, with 7 positions matching TRBD2. V lost 6 bases, J lost 4 bases, and 7 bases stayed unmatched. CDR3 size: 14 residues. The V gene's germline CDR1 is SGHTA and CDR2 FQGNSA. CDR3 in amino acids: CASRPGLDPDTQYF. The DNA of the CDR3 is TGTGCCAGCAGACCTGGACTAGACCCAGATACGCAGTATTTT.

The rearrangement joins TRBV30 to TRBJ1-5; D is undetermined. The V gene's germline CDR1 is GTSNPN and CDR2 SVGIG (reference sequence). The CDR3 length is 12 residues. With 4 bases removed from V and 4 bases from J, the gap between germline ends came to 8 bases. The CDR3 DNA sequence: TGTGCCTGGAATCGCGGAAATCAGCCCCAGCATTTT. Encoded protein: CAWNRGNQPQHF.

This clone was seen a single time. V gene TRBV30 combines with J gene TRBJ1-2, with D hard to call. V was pared by 0 bases and J by 8 bases, with 10 bases between. The germline gives CDR1 GTSNPN, CDR2 SVGIG (reference sequence). The CDR3 has 12 residues. The CDR3 sequence: CAWSVNLLGYTF. CDR3 nucleotides: TGTGCCTGGAGTGTTAATCTTCTGGGCTACACCTTC.

This clone has only a few counts. V gene TRBV6-5 combines with J gene TRBJ2-5, with TRBD1 as a possible D gene (5 bases). V gave up 4 bases and J gave up 7 bases, with 19 bases separating them. Germline CDR1 and CDR2: MNHEY and SVGAGI. The CDR3 length is 15 residues. The chain's CDR3 is CASSWNQGSPGTQYF. In DNA, the CDR3 is TGTGCCAGCAGTTGGAATCAGGGCAGCCCGGGGACCCAGTACTTC.

The chain has TRBV29-1 and TRBJ2-3; TRBD1 matches at 7 bases. CDR1 and CDR2 from the germline V gene are SQVTM and ANQGSEA. The CDR3 is 11 residues long. V dropped 5 bases and J dropped 6; count of bases not matched to a gene: 2. The CDR3 loop reads CSVKGADTQYF. The CDR3 region has the DNA TGCAGCGTTAAGGGGGCGGATACGCAGTATTTT.